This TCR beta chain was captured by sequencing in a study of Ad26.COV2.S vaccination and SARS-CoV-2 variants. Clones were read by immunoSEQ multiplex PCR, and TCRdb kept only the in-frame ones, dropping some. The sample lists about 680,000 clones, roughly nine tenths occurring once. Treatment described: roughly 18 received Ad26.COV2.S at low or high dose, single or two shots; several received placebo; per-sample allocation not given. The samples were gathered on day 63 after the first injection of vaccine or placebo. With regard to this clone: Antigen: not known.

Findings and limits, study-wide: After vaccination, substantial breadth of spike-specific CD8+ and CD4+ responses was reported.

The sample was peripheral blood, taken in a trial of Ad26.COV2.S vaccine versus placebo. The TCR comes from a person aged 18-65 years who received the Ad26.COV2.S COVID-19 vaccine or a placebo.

The CDR3 bases are TGTGCCAGCAGTCGCTCTACCGGGACAGGGGTTTCCTACGAGCAGTACTTC. Translated, it gives CASSRSTGTGVSYEQYF. The chain is built from TRBV6-2 or TRBV6-3 and TRBJ2-7, with TRBD1 matching over 10 bases. The CDR3 totals 17 residues. The V segment lost 5 bases and the J segment 1 base; nucleotides outside the gene matches: 11. The germline CDR1 and CDR2 sequences are MNHEY and SVGEGT.